This TCR beta chain is drawn from a study of regulatory T cells in long-lasting Graves disease. On the study more broadly: For under 3 months, newly diagnosed Graves' patients had been taking antithyroid drugs.

iRepertoire HTBI primers and Arm-PCR of CDR3 regions built TCR beta libraries. TCRdb reprocessed the multiplex PCR reads with MiXCR, giving one entry per CDR3 protein. Among some 410,000 distinct CDR3 sequences listed, roughly 17% were seen once. Study observations and caveats: TCR diversity in persistent Graves' patients was below that of newly diagnosed ones.

Germline V gene sequence: CDR1 SNHLY, CDR2 FYNNEI. The V gene end was trimmed by 6 bases and the J gene end by 5 bases; junction bases not matched to a gene: 7. This CDR3 is 15 amino acids long. The time point was: newly diagnosed GD, antithyroid drugs for less than 3 months. PBMC RNA was the source of the TCR library. The patients were drawn from one endocrinology department in Xi'an, China. In this sample, this clonotype turned up many times. Its specificity is not known. The same data also contributed to another study, on T cells in Graves' hyperthyroidism and ophthalmopathy. From that report: The study excluded patients with uncontrolled infection, other autoimmune disease, pregnancy or lactation.

This material consisted of peripheral blood mononuclear cells (PBMCs), taken at new diagnosis, from a patient treated with antithyroid drugs. The receptor was derived from a woman aged 25-40 years with Graves disease. V usage is TRBV2 and J usage is TRBJ1-5, with TRBD1 identical over 10 bases. CDR3: CASRWDRGFHQPQHF. The CDR3 DNA follows: TGTGCCAGCAGATGGGACAGGGGTTTTCATCAGCCCCAGCATTTT.